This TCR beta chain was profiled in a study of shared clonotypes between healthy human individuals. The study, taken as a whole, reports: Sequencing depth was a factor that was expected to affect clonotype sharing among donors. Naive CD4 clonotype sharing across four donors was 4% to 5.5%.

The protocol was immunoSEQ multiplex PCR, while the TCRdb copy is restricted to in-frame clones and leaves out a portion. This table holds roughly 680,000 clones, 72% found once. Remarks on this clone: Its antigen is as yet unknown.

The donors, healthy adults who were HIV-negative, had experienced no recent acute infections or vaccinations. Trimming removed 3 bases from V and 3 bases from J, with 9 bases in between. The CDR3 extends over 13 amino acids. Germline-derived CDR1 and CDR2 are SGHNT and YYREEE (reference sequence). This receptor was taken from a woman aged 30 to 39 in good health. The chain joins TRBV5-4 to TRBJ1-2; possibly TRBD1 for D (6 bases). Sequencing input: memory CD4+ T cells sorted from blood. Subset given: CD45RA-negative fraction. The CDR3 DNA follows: TGTGCCAGCAGCTCAGGGGTGGACTATGGCTACACCTTC. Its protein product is CASSSGVDYGYTF. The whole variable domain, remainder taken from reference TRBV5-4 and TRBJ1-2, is ETGVTQSPTHLIKTRGQQVTLRCSSQSGHNTVSWYQQALGQGPQFIFQYYREEENGRGNFPPRFSGLQFPNYSSELNVNALELDDSALYLCASSSGVDYGYTFGSGTRLTVV.